These 23 T cell receptor beta chains came from one sample sequenced in a study of CD8+CD57+ T cells in acquired aplastic anemia. Only patients with CD8+CD57+ cell expansion on flow cytometry were chosen for sequencing. Genomic DNA was employed as the template in profiling TCR beta VDJ and CDR3. TCRdb redid the calling of the reads with MiXCR, one entry per CDR3 protein. The sample shows roughly 120,000 distinct CDR3 sequences, over 55% of them seen only once. Sequencing was performed on sorted CD4+, CD8+, or CD8+CD57+ T cells (not recorded which) from PBMCs. The source of these receptors is a human donor with aplastic anemia.

The J gene is TRBJ2-5, the V gene TRBV7-2; D might be TRBD2 (5 bases). Germline V gene sequence: CDR1 SGHTA, CDR2 FQGNSA. V lost 5 bases to trimming and J lost 4 bases, with 5 bases between them. The CDR3 consists of 11 residues. The CDR3: CASSAGETQYF. The CDR3, as DNA: TGTGCCAGCAGCGCGGGAGAGACCCAGTACTTC.

The chain's CDR3 is CASSEPSSSYEQYF. CDR3 DNA sequence: TGTGCCAGCAGTGAACCCAGCTCCTCCTACGAGCAGTACTTC. V and J are TRBV2 and TRBJ2-7, with no clear D. From germline, CDR1 is SNHLY and CDR2 FYNNEI. The CDR3 spans 14 residues. V gave up 2 bases and J gave up 0 bases, with 8 bases separating them. Full variable domain (rest looked up from reference TRBV2 and TRBJ2-7): EPEVTQTPSHQVTQMGQEVILRCVPISNHLYFYWYRQILGQKVEFLVSFYNNEISEKSEIFDDQFSVERPDGSNFTLKIRSTKLEDSAMYFCASSEPSSSYEQYFGPGTRLTVT.

This clonotype was observed a few times. J is TRBJ1-1 and V is TRBV5-8; 7 positions match TRBD1. Germline V gene sequence: CDR1 SGHTS, CDR2 YDEGEE. The CDR3 is made up of 15 amino acids. V was pared by 1 base and J by 4 bases, with 7 bases of the junction left unmatched. The CDR3 reads CASSLRTGAITEAFF. The CDR3 DNA sequence: TGTGCCAGCAGCTTGCGGACAGGAGCGATCACTGAAGCTTTCTTT.

Details on this clonotype: At one of its ends the junction is not consistent with the germline gene, which may arise from a read error. The rearrangement links TRBV2 to TRBJ2-1, with TRBD1 identical over 7 bases. Germline V gene sequence: CDR1 SNHLY, CDR2 FYNNEI. There are 15 residues in the CDR3. In DNA form, the CDR3 reads TGTGGCAGCAGCGCCCCGGGACAGATAGACAATGAGCAGTTCTTC. This gives the protein CGSSAPGQIDNEQFF.

This clonotype was seen a few times. One junction end does not reproduce the germline sequence, and a read error may be involved. The V gene is TRBV6-2 or TRBV6-3, the J gene TRBJ2-3; a weak D match, TRBD1 (6 bases). This CDR3 has 17 amino acids. Germline lookup yields CDR1 MNHEY and CDR2 SVGEGT. CDR3 DNA sequence: TGTGCCGGCAGTTACGGCCGTTTGGGGGCTAGCACAGATACGCAGTATTTT. Translating it yields CAGSYGRLGASTDTQYF.

The chain combines TRBV10-3 with TRBJ1-4, with TRBD1 identical over 11 bases. This CDR3 has 14 residues. Per the germline V gene, CDR1 is ENHRY and CDR2 is SYGVKD. V was pared by 4 bases and J by 7 bases, with 2 bases of the junction left unmatched. The chain's CDR3 is CAISGTGGGEKLFF. In DNA, the CDR3 is TGTGCCATCAGTGGGACAGGGGGCGGTGAAAAACTGTTTTTT.

The chain joins TRBV2 to TRBJ2-2; 7 nucleotides agree with TRBD1. Germline loops: CDR1 SNHLY, CDR2 FYNNEI. V lost 9 bases to trimming and J lost 0 bases; unmatched junction nucleotides: 4. This CDR3 comprises 14 residues. The CDR3 DNA sequence: TGTGCCAGGGGACAGCTCGCGAACACCGGGGAGCTGTTTTTT. Protein product: CARGQLANTGELFF.

This clonotype has only a few counts. This may be a read error: a much more frequent sequence differs by one nucleotide. The rearrangement links TRBV28 to TRBJ1-1; D unclear. Germline CDR1 is MDHEN and CDR2 is SYDVKM. Trimming cost V 3 bases and J 4 bases, with 9 bases left between them. This CDR3 comprises 13 residues. The CDR3 reads CASSLAGSTEAFF. Here the CDR3 DNA reads TGTGCCAGCAGTTTGGCAGGCAGCACTGAAGCTTTCTTT.

This clonotype was picked up a small number of times. This chain's CDR3 is CASSYGGSRTDTQYF. Here the CDR3 DNA reads TGTGCCAGCAGTTACGGAGGGTCCCGCACAGATACGCAGTATTTT. V usage is TRBV6-5 and J usage is TRBJ2-3; TRBD2 might be the D (6 bases). The CDR3 totals 15 residues. The ends were cut back, 2 bases at V and 1 base at J, with 10 bases in the middle. The germline V gene encodes CDR1 MNHEY and CDR2 SVGAGI.

The CDR3, as DNA: TGCGCCAGCAGCCAACCGACAGGGGGCGACGAGCAGTACTTC. Protein product: CASSQPTGGDEQYF. The V and J genes are TRBV4-1 and TRBJ2-7, with 10 bases lining up with TRBD1. In germline, CDR1 is MGHRA, CDR2 YSYEKL. V shed 2 bases and J 5 bases; nucleotides not matched to a gene: 3. There are 14 residues in the CDR3.

The chain uses TRBV20-1 and TRBJ1-1; D uncertain. This CDR3 is built from 13 residues. V was shortened by 3 bases and J by 0 bases, with 8 bases between the two germline ends. Germline V gene data show CDR1 as DFQATT and CDR2 as SNEGSKA (reference sequence). DNA for the CDR3: TGCAGTGCTAGCCAGGCTATGAACACTGAAGCTTTCTTT. This gives the protein CSASQAMNTEAFF.

This clonotype came up many times. This chain connects TRBV5-1 to TRBJ1-4; TRBD1 is a possible D gene (5 bases). Germline-derived CDR1 and CDR2 are SGHRS and YFSETQ. The CDR3 runs 13 residues. The ends were cut back, 3 bases at V and 3 bases at J, with 6 bases in the middle. CDR3 coding DNA: TGCGCCAGCAGCTCAGGGCCTAATGAAAAACTGTTTTTT. This translates into CASSSGPNEKLFF.

This clonotype has just a few counts. The V call is TRBV6-5, the J call TRBJ2-7; 11 bases align to TRBD2. The CDR3 runs 16 residues. CDR1 and CDR2 (germline): MNHEY, SVGAGI. With 2 bases clipped from V and 7 bases from J, the junction kept 10 bases outside the gene matches. The CDR3 loop reads CASSYGRLAGGEEQYF. The CDR3 nucleotides are TGTGCCAGCAGTTACGGGCGGTTAGCGGGGGGGGAGGAGCAGTACTTC.

In this sample, this clonotype turned up many times. The rearrangement uses TRBV6-5 and TRBJ2-7, with D perhaps given as TRBD1 or TRBD2 (5 bases each). CDR1 and CDR2 from the germline V gene are MNHEY and SVGAGI. The ends were cut back, 6 bases at V and 4 bases at J, with 13 bases in the middle. CDR3 size: 13 residues. The CDR3 sequence: CASSYPGLYEQYF. The DNA for the CDR3 is TGTGCCAGCAGCTACCCGGGGCTTTACGAGCAGTACTTC.

The chain combines TRBV24-1 with TRBJ1-2, with 8 bases lining up with TRBD1. The CDR3 sequence is 16 residues long. Trimming cost V 1 base and J 5 bases; bases outside gene matches: 8. Germline assignment: CDR1 KGHDR and CDR2 SFDVKD. CDR3 protein: CATSDFGQGGGYGYTF. CDR3 sequence (DNA): TGTGCCACCAGTGATTTCGGACAGGGCGGTGGTTATGGCTACACCTTC.

The J gene is TRBJ2-3, the V gene TRBV2; 9 bases line up with TRBD2. V dropped 4 bases and J dropped 3; count of bases not matched to a gene: 2. CDR1 is SNHLY and CDR2 is FYNNEI in the germline V gene. The CDR3 spans 14 residues. In DNA, the CDR3 is TGTGCCAGCAGTGGACTAGCGGTAACAGATACGCAGTATTTT. Protein: CASSGLAVTDTQYF.

The rearrangement links TRBV2 to TRBJ2-2; TRBD2 matches 8 bases. This CDR3 contains 15 residues. Germline V gives CDR1 SNHLY, CDR2 FYNNEI. V shed 6 bases, J shed 2 bases, and the junction held 5 bases outside the gene matches. CDR3 protein: CASSGLADNTGELFF. The CDR3 DNA follows: TGTGCCAGCAGCGGACTAGCTGATAACACCGGGGAGCTGTTTTTT. Full variable domain (outside the CDR3, taken from reference TRBV2 and TRBJ2-2): EPEVTQTPSHQVTQMGQEVILRCVPISNHLYFYWYRQILGQKVEFLVSFYNNEISEKSEIFDDQFSVERPDGSNFTLKIRSTKLEDSAMYFCASSGLADNTGELFFGEGSRLTVL.

This chain links TRBV10-3 with TRBJ1-3, with TRBD1 as a possible D gene (5 bases). Trimming left V 9 bases short and J 4 bases short, with 10 bases between. Germline CDR1 and CDR2: ENHRY and SYGVKD. The CDR3 spans 12 residues. CDR3 sequence (DNA): TGTGCCATGGCAGGGCCGGGAAACACCATATATTTT. Residues: CAMAGPGNTIYF.

The rearrangement joins TRBV25-1 to TRBJ1-4, with D uncertain. Trimming removed 2 bases from V and 7 bases from J, with 5 bases in between. Germline V CDR1 and CDR2: MGHDK, SYGVNS. This CDR3 spans 12 amino acids. This CDR3 reads CASSEPGEKLFF. The CDR3 DNA sequence: TGTGCCAGCAGTGAACCGGGTGAAAAACTGTTTTTT.

The chain uses TRBV9 and TRBJ2-5; 8 nucleotides line up with TRBD1. Germline assignment: CDR1 SGDLS and CDR2 YYNGEE. V lost 6 bases to trimming and J lost 4 bases; unmatched junction nucleotides: 8. The CDR3 is made up of 14 amino acids. The CDR3 region is CASTGTGLTETQYF. The CDR3 nucleotides are TGTGCCAGCACCGGGACAGGTCTAACAGAGACCCAGTACTTC.

Many counts were recorded for this clonotype. The limits of the CDR3 on the DNA are not certain, so only TCRdb's listed CDR3 is given. The J gene is TRBJ2-7, the V gene TRBV7-9; the table's TRBD1 call for D was not verified on the DNA. Germline CDR1 is SEHNR and CDR2 is FQNEAQ (reference sequence). The CDR3 has 14 residues if both end residues are counted. The CDR3 loop reads CASSFGSGDYEQYF.

V usage is TRBV24-1 and J usage is TRBJ2-1, with 7 bases fitting TRBD2. The CDR3 is 13 residues long. Germline values: CDR1 KGHDR, CDR2 SFDVKD. V was pared by 7 bases and J by 3 bases, with 2 bases of the junction left unmatched. The CDR3 sequence: CATSGGFYNEQFF. The CDR3 DNA reads TGTGCCACCAGCGGGGGGTTCTACAATGAGCAGTTCTTC.

The chain joins TRBV15 to TRBJ1-2, with D possibly TRBD1 on 6 matching bases. Germline CDR1 reads LNHNV; CDR2 reads YYDKDF (reference sequence). V was trimmed by 0 bases and J by 5 bases, leaving 13 bases between them. The CDR3 consists of 15 residues. The chain's CDR3 is CATSRDRGGGYGYTF. In nucleotides, the CDR3 is TGTGCCACCAGCAGAGATAGAGGGGGGGGTTATGGCTACACCTTC.